Following are 26 T cell receptor beta chains from one sample sequenced in a study of long-term antiretroviral therapy in people with HIV. Assay version v3.0 of immunoSEQ was used, and it was run at survey level. Repertoires were generated with immunoSEQ multiplex PCR, while TCRdb's copy carries only in-frame clones and drops some. Of 20,000 or so clones in the sample, around 85% were seen once. The input for sequencing was unsorted PBMCs, taken 0.9 years after starting antiretroviral therapy. The receptor set was obtained from a man younger than 35 with HIV.

This clone was seen only once. This rearrangement joins TRBV7-3 to TRBJ1-2, with D tentatively TRBD1 (5 bases). This CDR3 is 13 amino acids long. The V end was cut by 1 base, the J end by 6 bases, with 9 bases between. CDR1 and CDR2 from the germline V gene are SGHTA and FQGTGA. The CDR3, as DNA: TGTGCCAGCAGCTTAATATCAGGGAATGGCTACACCTTC. Translation: CASSLISGNGYTF.

The chain joins TRBV13 to TRBJ1-6; unclear D gene. Germline CDR1 and CDR2: PRHDT and FYEKMQ (reference sequence). Trimming removed 0 bases from V and 7 bases from J, with 4 bases in between. The CDR3 runs to 13 residues. CDR3: CASSLGRNSPLHF. In nucleotides, the CDR3 is TGTGCCAGCAGCTTAGGCAGGAATTCACCCCTCCACTTT.

The chain combines TRBV9 with TRBJ2-3, with D maybe TRBD2 (6 bases). Trimming took 4 bases from V and 8 from J, leaving 23 bases between them. In germline, CDR1 is SGDLS, CDR2 YYNGEE. The CDR3 loop spans 16 amino acids. This CDR3 is CASSPRYSFTEGTQYF. The DNA for the CDR3 is TGTGCCAGCAGCCCAAGGTACTCCTTCACGGAGGGTACGCAGTATTTT.

This clone was picked up a small number of times. The chain couples TRBV29-1 to TRBJ1-2; 7 bases agree with TRBD1. CDR3 length equals 12 residues. CDR1 and CDR2 (germline): SQVTM, ANQGSEA. V shed 2 bases, J shed 8 bases, and the junction held 5 bases outside the gene matches. The CDR3 sequence is CSVESRTGGYTF. The CDR3 bases are TGCAGCGTTGAATCCAGGACAGGAGGCTACACCTTC.

The chain has TRBV27 and TRBJ1-1; 8 nucleotides agree with TRBD1. This CDR3 has 15 residues. CDR1 MNHEY and CDR2 SMNVEV come from the germline V gene (reference sequence). Trimming removed 5 bases from V and 3 bases from J; junction bases left unmatched: 8. This chain's CDR3 is CASSPWTGPDTEAFF. CDR3 coding DNA: TGTGCCAGCAGTCCCTGGACAGGGCCCGACACTGAAGCTTTCTTT.

The chain couples TRBV28 to TRBJ1-6; a possible D gene is TRBD1 (5 bases). CDR1 is MDHEN, CDR2 SYDVKM, per germline. Trimming cost V 7 bases and J 8 bases, with 12 bases left between them. This CDR3 spans 13 amino acids. CDR3: CASTDNVDSPLHF. The DNA for the CDR3 is TGTGCCAGCACGGACAACGTTGATTCACCCCTCCACTTT.

Comment on this clone: One junction end disagrees with the germline gene, perhaps due to a read error. The chain has TRBV7-7 and TRBJ2-3; D not resolved. CDR3 length: 14 residues. The germline V gene has CDR1 SSHAT and CDR2 FNYEAQ (reference sequence). CDR3 DNA sequence: TGTGCTAGCAGCTTGGGAACCCCCCGGGATACGCAGTATTTT. Its translation is CASSLGTPRDTQYF.

The CDR3 loop is CASSGGGHEQFF. The CDR3 coding sequence is TGTGCCAGCAGCGGAGGGGGCCATGAGCAGTTCTTC. The chain couples TRBV21-1 to TRBJ2-1; TRBD1, the D gene given by the table, was not confirmed from the DNA. TRBV21-1 is a pseudogene. The CDR3 covers 12 residues.

The CDR3 region is CAWRMTGGYNSPLHF. The CDR3, as DNA: TGTGCCTGGAGGATGACAGGGGGTTATAATTCACCCCTCCACTTT. The V call is TRBV30, the J call TRBJ1-6; 9 bases are shared with TRBD1. The V gene end was trimmed by 3 bases and the J gene end by 4 bases; junction bases not matched to a gene: 4. The CDR3 spans 15 residues. The germline gives CDR1 GTSNPN, CDR2 SVGIG (reference sequence).

J is TRBJ2-2 and V is TRBV11-3; D not certain. The CDR3 consists of 14 residues. The germline CDR1 and CDR2 sequences are SGHNT and YENEEA. The V and J ends lost 3 bases and 4 bases respectively, with 9 bases between them. The CDR3: CASSFSQFTGELFF. The CDR3 DNA sequence: TGTGCCAGCAGCTTTTCGCAGTTCACCGGGGAGCTGTTTTTT.

The rearrangement joins TRBV5-6 to TRBJ1-6; D is perhaps TRBD1 (6 bases). CDR1 and CDR2 (germline): SGHDT, YYEEEE. CDR3 size: 15 residues. Trimming shortened V by 3 bases and J by 3 bases, and 10 bases separated the two germline ends. Here the CDR3 DNA reads TGTGCCAGCAGCTCCCAGGGGATCTATAATTCACCCCTCCACTTT. Amino acids: CASSSQGIYNSPLHF.

This chain links TRBV13 with TRBJ2-3; D might be TRBD2 (5 bases). Trimming took off 6 bases at V and 7 bases at J, with 14 bases between the two ends. Germline V gives CDR1 PRHDT, CDR2 FYEKMQ (reference sequence). CDR3 length equals 13 residues. CDR3 sequence: CASRYFGRNTQYF. The CDR3 bases are TGTGCCAGCAGATATTTTGGGAGAAATACGCAGTATTTT. The entire variable domain, with the rest obtained from reference TRBV13 and TRBJ2-3, is as follows: AAGVIQSPRHLIKEKRETATLKCYPIPRHDTVYWYQQGPGQDPQFLISFYEKMQSDKGSIPDRFSAQQFSDYHSELNMSSLELGDSALYFCASRYFGRNTQYFGPGTRLTVL.

Here the CDR3 reads CASSGDIDRYNSPLHF. CDR3 sequence (DNA): TGTGCCAGCAGTGGGGACATAGATCGCTATAATTCACCCCTCCACTTT. The V and J genes are TRBV6-1 and TRBJ1-6, with D perhaps TRBD1 (6 bases). Trimming left V 4 bases short and J 3 bases short, with 13 bases between. The germline gives CDR1 MNHNS, CDR2 SASEGT. CDR3 size: 16 residues.

The chain carries TRBV9 and TRBJ2-2, with 13 bases lining up with TRBD2. The junction had 5 bases not matched to a gene; V was cut back by 3 bases and J by 6 bases. The length of the CDR3 is 16 residues. Germline loops: CDR1 SGDLS, CDR2 YYNGEE. CDR3 DNA: TGTGCCAGCAGCGGTCCGGGACTAGCGGGGTCCGGGGAGCTGTTTTTT. This encodes CASSGPGLAGSGELFF.

This sequence joins TRBV27 and TRBJ2-3; TRBD1 matches 8 bases. Germline trimming cut 5 bases from V and 1 base from J; bases unmatched to any gene: 14. From germline, CDR1 is MNHEY and CDR2 SMNVEV (reference sequence). The CDR3 is made up of 18 amino acids. CDR3 amino acids: CASSVIPWPDRGTDTQYF. The CDR3 coding sequence is TGTGCCAGCAGTGTAATTCCCTGGCCGGACAGGGGCACAGATACGCAGTATTTT.

The rearrangement links TRBV7-3 to TRBJ2-3; 8 bases agree with TRBD1. The CDR3 runs 16 residues. Germline V lookup: CDR1 SGHTA, CDR2 FQGTGA. Trimming removed 2 bases from V and 1 base from J; junction bases left unmatched: 5. CDR3 bases: TGTGCCAGCAGCTTACGGACAGGGAGTGGCACAGATACGCAGTATTTT. Protein sequence: CASSLRTGSGTDTQYF.

This clone was seen just once. The chain uses TRBV6-1 and TRBJ2-1; 9 nucleotides agree with TRBD2. V shed 2 bases, J shed 9 bases, and the junction held 11 bases outside the gene matches. Germline-derived CDR1 and CDR2 are MNHNS and SASEGT. CDR3 size: 16 residues. CDR3 loop: CASSEMLAGGLSEQFF. CDR3 coding DNA: TGTGCCAGCAGTGAAATGTTGGCGGGGGGGCTCTCTGAGCAGTTCTTC.

V gene TRBV6-6 combines with J gene TRBJ2-5; tentative D call: TRBD1 (5 bases). This CDR3 region has 14 residues. Trimming took off 1 base at V and 3 bases at J, with 9 bases between the two ends. Germline V gives CDR1 MNHNY, CDR2 SVGAGI (reference sequence). The CDR3 DNA reads TGTGCCAGCAGTTACTGGGGCGGTAAAGAGACCCAGTACTTC. This gives the protein CASSYWGGKETQYF.

J is TRBJ2-7 and V is TRBV5-6; 7 bases line up with TRBD2. V trimming: 3 bases; J trimming: 2 bases; junction bases outside the gene matches: 14. This CDR3 comprises 17 residues. The germline V gene has CDR1 SGHDT and CDR2 YYEEEE. CDR3 in amino acids: CASSSRDYLIKAYEQYF. CDR3 nucleotides: TGTGCCAGCAGCTCCCGGGACTACTTAATCAAAGCCTACGAGCAGTACTTC.

This sequence joins TRBV6-6 and TRBJ1-6; 8 bases fit TRBD1. The germline gives CDR1 MNHNY, CDR2 SVGAGI (reference sequence). This CDR3 is 13 amino acids long. Trimming removed 6 bases from V and 9 bases from J; junction bases left unmatched: 4. This CDR3 reads CASRGQGGSPLHF. The CDR3 DNA follows: TGTGCCAGCAGAGGACAGGGCGGTTCACCCCTCCACTTT.

The chain carries TRBV19 and TRBJ1-1; 8 nucleotides match TRBD1. V lost 1 base and J lost 1; bases outside the gene matches: 5. Germline V gives CDR1 LNHDA, CDR2 SQIVND (reference sequence). The CDR3 is 16 amino acids. CDR3 bases: TGTGCCAGTAGTATAGGGCGAGGGACAGGGAACACTGAAGCTTTCTTT. Protein: CASSIGRGTGNTEAFF.

J is TRBJ1-4 and V is TRBV5-1; D remains ambiguous. The CDR3 loop spans 14 amino acids. Germline V CDR1 and CDR2: SGHRS, YFSETQ. Trimming removed 4 bases from V and 8 bases from J, with 15 bases in between. CDR3 amino acids: CASSPVGLKEKLFF. In nucleotides, the CDR3 is TGCGCCAGCAGCCCCGTAGGGTTGAAGGAAAAACTGTTTTTT.

This clone appeared a single time. The gene calls are TRBV6-5 and TRBJ2-2, with D tentatively TRBD2 (5 bases). Germline V gives CDR1 MNHEY, CDR2 SVGAGI. This CDR3 contains 14 residues. Trimming took off 0 bases at V and 6 bases at J, with 8 bases between the two ends. The CDR3 is CASSYSEGPGELFF. The CDR3 DNA is TGTGCCAGCAGTTACTCCGAGGGTCCCGGGGAGCTGTTTTTT.

The V call is TRBV5-6, the J call TRBJ1-1; D gene unclear. The CDR3 loop spans 12 amino acids. CDR1 is SGHDT, CDR2 YYEEEE, per germline. With 6 bases removed from V and 0 bases from J, the gap between germline ends came to 6 bases. The CDR3 DNA reads as TGTGCCAGCACATATCTGAACACTGAAGCTTTCTTT. Its translation: CASTYLNTEAFF.

This chain connects TRBV5-4 to TRBJ1-1; maybe TRBD1 (6 bases). This CDR3 is 14 amino acids long. The germline CDR1 and CDR2 sequences are SGHNT and YYREEE (reference sequence). Trimming shortened V by 4 bases and J by 1 base, and 11 bases separated the two germline ends. This CDR3 is CASSQGQTNTEAFF. CDR3 sequence (DNA): TGTGCCAGCAGCCAGGGGCAGACGAACACTGAAGCTTTCTTT.

This sequence joins TRBV6-5 and TRBJ2-1; 9 bases agree with TRBD1. Germline V gene data show CDR1 as MNHEY and CDR2 as SVGAGI. The J segment lost 4 bases and the V segment lost 5 bases, leaving 3 bases of the junction unmatched. The CDR3 has 14 amino acids. The CDR3 sequence: CASSRQGGYNEQFF. CDR3 nucleotides: TGTGCCAGCAGTAGACAGGGGGGATACAATGAGCAGTTCTTC.